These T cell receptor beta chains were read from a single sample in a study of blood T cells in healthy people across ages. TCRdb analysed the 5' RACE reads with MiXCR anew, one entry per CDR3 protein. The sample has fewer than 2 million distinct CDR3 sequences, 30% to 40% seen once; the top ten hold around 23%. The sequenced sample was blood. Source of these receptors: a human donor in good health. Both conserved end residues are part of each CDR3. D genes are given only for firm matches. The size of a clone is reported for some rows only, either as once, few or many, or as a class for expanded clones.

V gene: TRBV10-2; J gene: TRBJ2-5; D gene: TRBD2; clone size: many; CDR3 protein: CASRFGLAGVETQYF; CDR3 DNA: TGCGCCAGCAGATTCGGGCTAGCGGGGGTCGAGACCCAGTACTTC
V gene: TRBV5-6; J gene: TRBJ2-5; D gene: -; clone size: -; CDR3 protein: CASSLGRADFQETQYF; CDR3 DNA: TGTGCCAGCAGCTTGGGGCGGGCGGACTTCCAAGAGACCCAGTACTTC
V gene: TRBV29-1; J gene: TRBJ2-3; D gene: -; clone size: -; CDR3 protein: CSVEVRGGLFSTDTQYF; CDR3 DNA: TGCAGCGTTGAGGTTCGTGGTGGGCTCTTTTCCACAGATACGCAGTATTTT
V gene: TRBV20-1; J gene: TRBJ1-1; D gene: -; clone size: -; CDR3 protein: CSARDTPGAEAFF; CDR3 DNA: TGCAGTGCTAGAGATACACCGGGCGCTGAAGCTTTCTTT
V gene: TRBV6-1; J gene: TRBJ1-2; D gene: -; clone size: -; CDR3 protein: CASSETSLFYTF; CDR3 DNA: TGTGCCAGCAGTGAAACGAGCCTTTTCTACACCTTC
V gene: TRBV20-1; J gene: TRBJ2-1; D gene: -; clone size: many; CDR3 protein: CSAGRGNEQFF; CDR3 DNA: TGCAGTGCGGGCCGGGGGAATGAGCAGTTCTTC
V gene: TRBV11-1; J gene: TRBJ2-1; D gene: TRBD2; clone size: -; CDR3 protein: CAGSPERGGYLGEQFF; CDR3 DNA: TGTGCCGGCAGCCCCGAGCGGGGGGGCTATTTGGGTGAGCAGTTCTTC
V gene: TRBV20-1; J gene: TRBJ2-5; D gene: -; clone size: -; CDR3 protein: CSGYSGETQYF; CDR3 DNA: TGCAGTGGTTATAGCGGTGAGACCCAGTACTTC
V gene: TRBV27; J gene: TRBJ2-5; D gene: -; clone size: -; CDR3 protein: CASSQRRHEQETQYF; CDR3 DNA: TGTGCCAGCAGTCAAAGACGACACGAACAAGAGACCCAGTACTTC
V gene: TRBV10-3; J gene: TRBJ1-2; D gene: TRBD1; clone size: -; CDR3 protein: CAITGGGYGYTF; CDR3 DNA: TGTGCCATCACAGGGGGAGGGTATGGCTACACCTTC
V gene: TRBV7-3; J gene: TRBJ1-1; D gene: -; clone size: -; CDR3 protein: CASSLMPDGPEAFF; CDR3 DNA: TGTGCCAGCAGCTTAATGCCGGACGGCCCTGAAGCTTTCTTT
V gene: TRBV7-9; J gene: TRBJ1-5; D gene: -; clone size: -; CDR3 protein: CASGGTGDQPQHF; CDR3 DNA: TGTGCCAGCGGAGGGACGGGGGATCAGCCCCAGCATTTT
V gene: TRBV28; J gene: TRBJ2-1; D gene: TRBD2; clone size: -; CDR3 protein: CASQLADTGDEQFF; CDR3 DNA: TGTGCCAGCCAACTAGCGGACACTGGAGATGAGCAGTTCTTC
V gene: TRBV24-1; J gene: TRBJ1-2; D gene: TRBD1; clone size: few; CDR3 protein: CATSGRDSYGYTF; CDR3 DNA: TGTGCCACCAGTGGACGGGACAGCTATGGCTACACCTTC
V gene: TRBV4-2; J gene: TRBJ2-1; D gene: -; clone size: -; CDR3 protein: CASSQEMAGAEEDEQFF; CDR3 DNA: TGTGCCAGCAGCCAAGAGATGGCGGGGGCCGAAGAGGATGAGCAGTTCTTC
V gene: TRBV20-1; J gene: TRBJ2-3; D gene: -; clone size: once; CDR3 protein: CSAPTDYSTDTQYF; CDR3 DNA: TGCAGTGCACCGACGGATTATAGCACAGATACGCAGTATTTT
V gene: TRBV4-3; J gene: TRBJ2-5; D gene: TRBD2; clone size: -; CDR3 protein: CASSLATSGGAGETQYF; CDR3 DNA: TGCGCCAGCAGCCTCGCGACTAGCGGGGGGGCTGGGGAGACCCAGTACTTC
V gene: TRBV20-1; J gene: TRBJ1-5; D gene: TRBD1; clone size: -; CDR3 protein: CSARDRYRGRVSNQPQHF; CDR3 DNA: TGCAGTGCTAGAGATCGGTACAGGGGGCGAGTGAGCAATCAGCCCCAGCATTTT
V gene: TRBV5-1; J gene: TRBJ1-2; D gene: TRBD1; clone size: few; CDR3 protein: CASSRTGGDTGYTF; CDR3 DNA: TGCGCCAGCAGCCGGACAGGGGGGGATACAGGCTACACCTTC
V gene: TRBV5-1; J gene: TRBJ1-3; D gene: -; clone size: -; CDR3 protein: CASKSRPQEDTIYF; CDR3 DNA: TGCGCCAGCAAAAGTAGGCCACAAGAAGACACCATATATTTT
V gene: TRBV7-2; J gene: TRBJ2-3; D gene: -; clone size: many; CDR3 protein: CASSLTTSTDTQYF; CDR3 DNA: TGTGCCAGCAGCTTGACCACTAGCACAGATACGCAGTATTTT
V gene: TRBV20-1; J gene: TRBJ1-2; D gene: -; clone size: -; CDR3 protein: CSARVGVRTNYGYTF; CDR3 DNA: TGCAGTGCTAGAGTTGGGGTTAGAACTAACTATGGCTACACCTTC
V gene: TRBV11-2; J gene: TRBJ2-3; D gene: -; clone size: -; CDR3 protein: CASSFSYVADTQYF; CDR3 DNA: TGTGCCAGCAGCTTCTCCTACGTAGCAGATACGCAGTATTTT
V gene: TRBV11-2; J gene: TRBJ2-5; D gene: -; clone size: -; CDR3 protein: CASSLVGSFQETQYF; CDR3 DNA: TGTGCCAGCAGCTTAGTAGGGAGCTTCCAAGAGACCCAGTACTTC
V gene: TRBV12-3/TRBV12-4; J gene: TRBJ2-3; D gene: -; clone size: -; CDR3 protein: CASSLGIPTDTQYF; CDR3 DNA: TGTGCCAGCAGTTTAGGAATACCCACAGATACGCAGTATTTT
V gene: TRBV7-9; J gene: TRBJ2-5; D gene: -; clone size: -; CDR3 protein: CASSLDVVTFKETQYF; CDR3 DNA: TGTGCCAGCAGCTTAGATGTCGTGACCTTTAAAGAGACCCAGTACTTC
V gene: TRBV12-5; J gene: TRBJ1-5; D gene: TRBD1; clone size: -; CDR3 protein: CASGLVGQGAGQPQHF; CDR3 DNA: TGTGCTAGTGGTTTGGTGGGACAGGGGGCGGGTCAGCCCCAGCATTTT
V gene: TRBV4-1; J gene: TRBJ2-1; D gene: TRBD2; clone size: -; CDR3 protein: CASSQETSFNEQFF; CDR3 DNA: TGCGCCAGCAGCCAAGAGACTAGCTTCAATGAGCAGTTCTTC
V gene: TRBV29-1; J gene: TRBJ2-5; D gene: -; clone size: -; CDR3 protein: CSVPKLGGETQYF; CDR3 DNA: TGCAGCGTCCCAAAGTTGGGGGGAGAGACCCAGTACTTC
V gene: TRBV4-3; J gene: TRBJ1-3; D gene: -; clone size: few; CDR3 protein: CASSQEGVWNTIYF; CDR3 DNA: TGCGCCAGCAGCCAAGAAGGGGTCTGGAACACCATATATTTT
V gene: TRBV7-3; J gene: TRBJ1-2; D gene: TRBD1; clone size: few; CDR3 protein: CASSLQGQGGNGYTF; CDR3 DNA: TGTGCCAGCAGCTTACAAGGCCAGGGGGGCAATGGATACACCTTC
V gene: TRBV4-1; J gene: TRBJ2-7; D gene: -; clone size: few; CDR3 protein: CASRPTKEGAYEQYF; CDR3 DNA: TGCGCCAGCAGACCAACAAAAGAAGGGGCCTACGAGCAGTACTTC
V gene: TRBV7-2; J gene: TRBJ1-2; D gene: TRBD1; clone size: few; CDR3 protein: CASTLMTGGYGYTF; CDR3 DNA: TGTGCCAGCACCTTAATGACAGGGGGCTATGGCTACACCTTC
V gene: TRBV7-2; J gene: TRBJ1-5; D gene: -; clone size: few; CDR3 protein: CASSLSARRGNQPQHF; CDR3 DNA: TGTGCCAGCAGCTTATCCGCCAGGCGGGGCAATCAGCCCCAGCATTTT
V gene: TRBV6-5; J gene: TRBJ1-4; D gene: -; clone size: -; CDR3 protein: CASSYSSVALNEKLFF; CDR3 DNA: TGTGCCAGCAGTTACAGTTCGGTGGCGTTGAATGAAAAACTGTTTTTT
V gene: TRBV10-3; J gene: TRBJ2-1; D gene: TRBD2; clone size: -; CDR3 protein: CTISATSGVYNEQFF; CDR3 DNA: TGTACCATCAGCGCAACTAGCGGGGTCTACAATGAGCAGTTCTTC
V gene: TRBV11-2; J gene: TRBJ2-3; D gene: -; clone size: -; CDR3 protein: CASSLSPNTQYF; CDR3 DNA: TGTGCCAGCAGCTTATCCCCCAATACGCAGTATTTT
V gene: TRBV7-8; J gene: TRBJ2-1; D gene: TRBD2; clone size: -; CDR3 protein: CASNFRLAGGPYEQFF; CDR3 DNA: TGTGCCAGCAACTTTAGACTAGCGGGGGGGCCCTATGAGCAGTTCTTC
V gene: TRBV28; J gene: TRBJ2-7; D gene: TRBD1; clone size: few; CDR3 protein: CASLLDREPREQYF; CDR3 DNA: TGTGCCAGCCTTTTAGACAGGGAACCTAGGGAGCAGTACTTC
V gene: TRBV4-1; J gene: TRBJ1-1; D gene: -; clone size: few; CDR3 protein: CASSLRSIRDTPSTGEAFF; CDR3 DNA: TGCGCCAGCAGCCTTCGCTCTATCCGGGACACCCCGTCTACTGGCGAAGCTTTCTTT
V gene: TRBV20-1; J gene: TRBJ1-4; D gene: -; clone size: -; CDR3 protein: CSASAPDEKLFF; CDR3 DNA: TGCAGTGCTAGCGCCCCTGATGAAAAACTGTTTTTT